Presented here are 3 T cell receptor beta chains from one specimen sequenced in a study of radiotherapy plus CTLA-4 blockade in lung cancer. Libraries were prepared by immunoSEQ multiplex PCR; TCRdb keeps only in-frame clonotypes and omits some of them. The table shows around 78,000 clones, with 78% occurring only once. This specimen consisted of peripheral blood, obtained from a patient treated with radiotherapy plus ipilimumab. These receptors were collected from a human donor with non-small cell lung cancer who had a partial response to radiotherapy plus ipilimumab. Some clones in this sample may be carry-over from other donors' samples.

The V gene is TRBV28, the J gene TRBJ1-5; a weak D match, TRBD1 (5 bases). The V and J ends lost 5 bases and 5 bases respectively, with 13 bases between them. The CDR3 runs 14 residues. Germline V gives CDR1 MDHEN, CDR2 SYDVKM. The CDR3 is CASSGAVHYQPQHF. In nucleotides, the CDR3 is TGTGCCAGCAGTGGGGCAGTTCATTATCAGCCCCAGCATTTT.

The chain is built from TRBV18 and TRBJ2-1; 8 bases map to TRBD2. V lost 2 bases to trimming and J lost 9 bases; unmatched junction nucleotides: 3. The CDR3 runs 13 residues. Germline loops: CDR1 KGHSH, CDR2 LQKENI. CDR3 protein: CASSPRTSGEQFF. The CDR3 DNA is TGTGCCAGCTCACCAAGAACTAGCGGTGAGCAGTTCTTC.

The chain links TRBV30 to TRBJ1-4, with TRBD1 matching over 7 bases. J gave up 7 bases and V 5 bases, and 7 bases lay outside the gene matches. Germline V CDR1 and CDR2: GTSNPN, SVGIG (reference sequence). The CDR3 has 13 amino acids. The CDR3 here is CAWGGGASEKLFF. CDR3 nucleotide sequence: TGTGCCTGGGGAGGGGGCGCGTCTGAAAAACTGTTTTTT.